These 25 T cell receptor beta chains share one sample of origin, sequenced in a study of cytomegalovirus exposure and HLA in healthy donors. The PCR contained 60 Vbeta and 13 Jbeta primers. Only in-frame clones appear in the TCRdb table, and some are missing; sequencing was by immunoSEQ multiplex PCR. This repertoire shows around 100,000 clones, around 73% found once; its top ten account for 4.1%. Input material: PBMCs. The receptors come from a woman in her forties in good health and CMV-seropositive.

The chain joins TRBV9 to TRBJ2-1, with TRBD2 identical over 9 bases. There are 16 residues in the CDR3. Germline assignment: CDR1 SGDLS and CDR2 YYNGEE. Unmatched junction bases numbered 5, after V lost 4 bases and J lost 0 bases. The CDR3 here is CASSPREGSSYNEQFF. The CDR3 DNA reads TGTGCCAGCAGCCCGCGGGAGGGGAGCTCCTACAATGAGCAGTTCTTC.

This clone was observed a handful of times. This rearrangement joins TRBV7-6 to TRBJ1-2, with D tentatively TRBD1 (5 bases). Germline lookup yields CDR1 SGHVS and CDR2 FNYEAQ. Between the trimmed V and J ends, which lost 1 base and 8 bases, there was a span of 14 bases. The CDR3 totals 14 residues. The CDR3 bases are TGTGCCAGCAGCTTAGAGGCAGGGCGGCAGGGCTACACCTTC. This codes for CASSLEAGRQGYTF. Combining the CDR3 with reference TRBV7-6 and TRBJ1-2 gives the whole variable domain GAGVSQSPRYKVTKRGQDVALRCDPISGHVSLYWYRQALGQGPEFLTYFNYEAQQDKSGLPNDRFSAERPEGSISTLTIQRTEQRDSAMYRCASSLEAGRQGYTFGSGTRLTVV.

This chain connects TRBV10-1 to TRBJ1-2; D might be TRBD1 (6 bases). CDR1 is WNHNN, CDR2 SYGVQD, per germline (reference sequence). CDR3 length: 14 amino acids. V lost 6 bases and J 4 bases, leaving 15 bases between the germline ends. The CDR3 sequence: CASSPTGSGYGYTF. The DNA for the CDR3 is TGCGCCAGCAGCCCAACAGGGTCCGGCTATGGCTACACCTTC.

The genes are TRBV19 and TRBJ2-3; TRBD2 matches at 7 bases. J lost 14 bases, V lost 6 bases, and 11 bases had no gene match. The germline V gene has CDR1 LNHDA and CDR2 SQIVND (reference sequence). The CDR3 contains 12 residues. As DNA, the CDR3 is TGTGCCAGTAGGGACCCAGGGACTATAACGTATTTT. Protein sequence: CASRDPGTITYF.

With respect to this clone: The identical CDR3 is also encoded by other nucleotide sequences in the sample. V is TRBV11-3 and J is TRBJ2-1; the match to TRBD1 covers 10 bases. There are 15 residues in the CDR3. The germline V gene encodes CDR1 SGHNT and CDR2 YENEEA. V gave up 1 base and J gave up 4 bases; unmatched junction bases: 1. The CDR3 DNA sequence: TGTGCCAGCAGCTTAGGGACAGGGGGTTACAATGAGCAGTTCTTC. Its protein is CASSLGTGGYNEQFF.

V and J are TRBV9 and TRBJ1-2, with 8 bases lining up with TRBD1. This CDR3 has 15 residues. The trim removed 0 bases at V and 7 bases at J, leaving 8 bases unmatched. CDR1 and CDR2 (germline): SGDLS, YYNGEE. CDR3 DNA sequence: TGTGCCAGCAGCGTAGACGCAGGGGGCTGGTCTGGCTACACCTTC. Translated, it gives CASSVDAGGWSGYTF.

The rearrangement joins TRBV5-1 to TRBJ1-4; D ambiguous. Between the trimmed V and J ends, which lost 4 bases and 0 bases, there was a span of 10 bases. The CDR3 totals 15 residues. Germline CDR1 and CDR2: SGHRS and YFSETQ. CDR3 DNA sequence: TGCGCCAGCAGCCCCCTAGCGACAACTAATGAAAAACTGTTTTTT. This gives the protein CASSPLATTNEKLFF.

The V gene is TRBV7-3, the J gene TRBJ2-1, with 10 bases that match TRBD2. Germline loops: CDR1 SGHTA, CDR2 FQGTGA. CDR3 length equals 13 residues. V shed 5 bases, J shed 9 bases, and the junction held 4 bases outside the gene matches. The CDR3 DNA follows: TGTGCCAGCAGCCCTAGCGGGGGCCTTGAGCAGTTCTTC. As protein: CASSPSGGLEQFF.

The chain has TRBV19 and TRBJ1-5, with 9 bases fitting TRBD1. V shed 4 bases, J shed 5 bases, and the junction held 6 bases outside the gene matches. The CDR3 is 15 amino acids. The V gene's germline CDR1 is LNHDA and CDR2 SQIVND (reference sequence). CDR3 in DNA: TGTGCCAGTAGTACCCAGGGACAGGGTTATCAGCCCCAGCATTTT. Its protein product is CASSTQGQGYQPQHF.

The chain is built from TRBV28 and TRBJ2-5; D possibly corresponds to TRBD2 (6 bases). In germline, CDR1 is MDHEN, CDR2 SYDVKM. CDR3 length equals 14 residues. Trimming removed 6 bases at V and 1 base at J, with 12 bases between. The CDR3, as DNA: TGTGCCAGCAGCCCGACTAGGCTCCAAGAGACCCAGTACTTC. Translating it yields CASSPTRLQETQYF. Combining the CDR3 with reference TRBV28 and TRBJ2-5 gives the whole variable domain DVKVTQSSRYLVKRTGEKVFLECVQDMDHENMFWYRQDPGLGLRLIYFSYDVKMKEKGDIPEGYSVSREKKERFSLILESASTNQTSMYLCASSPTRLQETQYFGPGTRLLVL.

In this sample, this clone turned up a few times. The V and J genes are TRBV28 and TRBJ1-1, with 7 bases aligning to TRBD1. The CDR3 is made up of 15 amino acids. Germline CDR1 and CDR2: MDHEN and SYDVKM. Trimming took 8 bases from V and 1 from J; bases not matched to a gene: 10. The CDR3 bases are TGTGCCAGCTTAATATGGGGACAGCCGAACACTGAAGCTTTCTTT. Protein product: CASLIWGQPNTEAFF.

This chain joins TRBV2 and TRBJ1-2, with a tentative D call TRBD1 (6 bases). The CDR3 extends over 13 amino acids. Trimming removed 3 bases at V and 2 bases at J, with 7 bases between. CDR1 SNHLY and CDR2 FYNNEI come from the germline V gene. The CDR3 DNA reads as TGTGCCAGCAGTGATCAGGGGAACTATGGCTACACCTTC. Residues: CASSDQGNYGYTF.

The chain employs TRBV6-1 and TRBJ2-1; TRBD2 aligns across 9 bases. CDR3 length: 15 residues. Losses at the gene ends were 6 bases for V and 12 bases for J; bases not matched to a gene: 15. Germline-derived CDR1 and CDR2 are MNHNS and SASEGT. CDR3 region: CASSAGTSLGWGQFF. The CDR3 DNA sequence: TGTGCCAGCAGCGCCGGGACTAGCTTAGGTTGGGGGCAGTTCTTC.

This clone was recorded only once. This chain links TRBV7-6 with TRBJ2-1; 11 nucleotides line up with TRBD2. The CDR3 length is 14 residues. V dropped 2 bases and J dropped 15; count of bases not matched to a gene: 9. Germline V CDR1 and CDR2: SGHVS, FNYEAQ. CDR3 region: CASSLSPTSGSLFF. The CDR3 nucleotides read TGTGCCAGCAGCTTATCCCCCACTAGCGGGAGTCTGTTCTTC.

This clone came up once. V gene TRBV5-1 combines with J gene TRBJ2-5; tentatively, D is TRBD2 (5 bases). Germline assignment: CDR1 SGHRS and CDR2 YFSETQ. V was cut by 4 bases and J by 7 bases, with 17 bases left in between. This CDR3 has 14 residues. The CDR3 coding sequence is TGCGCCAGCAGCACCAGAACCGGGGTGGGGACCCAGTACTTC. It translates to CASSTRTGVGTQYF.

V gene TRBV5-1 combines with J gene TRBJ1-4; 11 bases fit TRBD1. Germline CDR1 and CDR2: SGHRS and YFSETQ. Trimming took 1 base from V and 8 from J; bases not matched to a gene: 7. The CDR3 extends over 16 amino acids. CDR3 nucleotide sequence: TGCGCCAGCAGCTTGAATCCCGGGACAGGGGGGGAAAAACTGTTTTTT. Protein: CASSLNPGTGGEKLFF.

The CDR3 DNA reads TGTGCCAGCGACCGCGGCACCGGGAGTGCCTACGAGCAGTACTTC. Translating it yields CASDRGTGSAYEQYF. The chain employs TRBV9 and TRBJ2-7; D is perhaps TRBD2 (6 bases). V was pared by 7 bases and J by 2 bases, with 19 bases between. Per the germline V gene, CDR1 is SGDLS and CDR2 is YYNGEE. This CDR3 spans 15 amino acids.

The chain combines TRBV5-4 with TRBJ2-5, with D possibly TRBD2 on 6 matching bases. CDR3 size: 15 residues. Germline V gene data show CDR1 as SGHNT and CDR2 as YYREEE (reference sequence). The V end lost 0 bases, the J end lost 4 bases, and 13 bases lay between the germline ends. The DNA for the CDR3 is TGTGCCAGCAGCTTGGCGGGACTGCAGGGAGAGACCCAGTACTTC. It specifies CASSLAGLQGETQYF.

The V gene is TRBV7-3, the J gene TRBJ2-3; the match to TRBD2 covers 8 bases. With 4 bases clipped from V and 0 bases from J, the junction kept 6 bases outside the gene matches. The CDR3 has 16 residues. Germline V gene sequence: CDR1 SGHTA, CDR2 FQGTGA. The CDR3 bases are TGTGCCAGCAGCTCTTTAGCGGGAACTAGCACAGATACGCAGTATTTT. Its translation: CASSSLAGTSTDTQYF.

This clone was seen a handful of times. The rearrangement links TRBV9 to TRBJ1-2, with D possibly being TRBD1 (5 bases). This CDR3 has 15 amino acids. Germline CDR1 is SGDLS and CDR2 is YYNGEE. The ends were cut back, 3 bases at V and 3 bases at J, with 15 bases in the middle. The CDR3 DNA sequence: TGTGCCAGCAGCGCCCCCAGGGACTCCCACTATGGCTACACCTTC. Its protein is CASSAPRDSHYGYTF. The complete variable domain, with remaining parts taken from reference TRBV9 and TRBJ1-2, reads DSGVTQTPKHLITATGQRVTLRCSPRSGDLSVYWYQQSLDQGLQFLIQYYNGEERAKGNILERFSAQQFPDLHSELNLSSLELGDSALYFCASSAPRDSHYGYTFGSGTRLTVV.

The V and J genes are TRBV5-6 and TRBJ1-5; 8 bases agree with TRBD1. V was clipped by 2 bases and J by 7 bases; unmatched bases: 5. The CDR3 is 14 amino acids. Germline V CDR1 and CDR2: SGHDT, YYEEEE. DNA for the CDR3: TGTGCCAGCAGCTTTACAGGGGGTAGGCAGCCCCAGCATTTT. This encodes CASSFTGGRQPQHF. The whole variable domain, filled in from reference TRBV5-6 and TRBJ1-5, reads DAGVTQSPTHLIKTRGQQVTLRCSPKSGHDTVSWYQQALGQGPQFIFQYYEEEERQRGNFPDRFSGHQFPNYSSELNVNALLLGDSALYLCASSFTGGRQPQHFGDGTRLSIL.

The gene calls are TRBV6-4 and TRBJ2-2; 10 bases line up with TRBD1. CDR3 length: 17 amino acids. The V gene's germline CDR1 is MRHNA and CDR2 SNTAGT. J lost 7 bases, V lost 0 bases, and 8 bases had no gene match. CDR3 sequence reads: CASSDSKGTGEVGELFF. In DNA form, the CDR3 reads TGTGCCAGCAGTGACTCGAAAGGGACAGGGGAAGTCGGGGAGCTGTTTTTT.

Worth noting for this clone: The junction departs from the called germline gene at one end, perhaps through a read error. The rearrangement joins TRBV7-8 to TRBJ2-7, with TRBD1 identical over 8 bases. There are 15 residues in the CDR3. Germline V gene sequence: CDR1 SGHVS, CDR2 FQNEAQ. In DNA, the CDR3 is TGTGCCAGCAGCTTAGACCCCCAGGGGGCGTACGGGCAGTACTTC. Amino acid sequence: CASSLDPQGAYGQYF.

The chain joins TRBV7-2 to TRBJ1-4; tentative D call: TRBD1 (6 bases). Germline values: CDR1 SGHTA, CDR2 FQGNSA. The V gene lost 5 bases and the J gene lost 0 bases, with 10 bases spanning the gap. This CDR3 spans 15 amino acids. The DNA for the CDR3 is TGTGCCAGCAGCCGGGACACCTCAACTAATGAAAAACTGTTTTTT. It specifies CASSRDTSTNEKLFF.

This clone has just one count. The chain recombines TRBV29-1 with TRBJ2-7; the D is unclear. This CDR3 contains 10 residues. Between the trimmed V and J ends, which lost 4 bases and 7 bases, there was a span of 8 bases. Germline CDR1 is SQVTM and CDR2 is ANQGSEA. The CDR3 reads CSVGEEEQYF. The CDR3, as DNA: TGCAGCGTTGGCGAGGAAGAGCAGTACTTC.